This T cell receptor (beta chain) was profiled in a study of T-cell memory formation after mild COVID-19. For the study at large: Largely, the TCR clusters proved donor specific. Study-wide points: Pre-infection memory contained some responding clones, which suggested that cross-reactive memory had joined. There was a balanced CD4/CD8 profile in clones contracting day 15 to 85, and later expanders leaned CD4+.

5'RACE primed from the constant segment yielded TCR alpha and TCR beta cDNA libraries bearing sample barcodes and UMIs. TCRdb re-called the 5' RACE reads with MiXCR, one entry per CDR3 protein. The data contain roughly 130,000 distinct CDR3 sequences, about 16% of them singletons. This clonotype was observed at least ten times. Its antigen is still unknown. Germline-derived CDR1 and CDR2 are SNHLY and FYNNEI. The V gene lost 6 bases and the J gene lost 1 base, with 10 bases spanning the gap. This CDR3 comprises 15 residues. The clonotype originates from an adult woman who had mild COVID-19 (a few samples of this study predate the infection). Cell type and time point are not known. Sequencing used PBMCs or a T cell subset sorted from them (not recorded which). This chain links TRBV2 with TRBJ1-6; maybe TRBD1 (6 bases). The CDR3 reads CASRMGASYNSPLHF. For the CDR3, the DNA is TGTGCCAGCAGGATGGGGGCATCCTATAATTCACCCCTCCACTTT.